The clone carrying this TCR beta chain came up many times. Its target is unknown. This record belongs to a study of CD8 T cells in ankylosing spondylitis. General study findings and limits: Disease-linked clones were CD8+ and relatively rare in peripheral blood. It appeared that ankylosing spondylitis blood was characterized by a TCR beta motif of under ten highly homologous variants. Disease-associated clones were reportedly significantly overrepresented in matched ankylosing spondylitis synovial fluid. Reactive arthritis synovial fluid and blood previously showed some of these motif variants.

V was pared by 2 bases and J by 5 bases, with 10 bases between. This CDR3 is built from 13 residues. The germline gives CDR1 KGHSH, CDR2 LQKENI. Generation of TCR beta libraries employed quantitative 5'-RACE incorporating molecular barcodes. A single record per CDR3 protein comes from TCRdb applying MiXCR to the 5' RACE reads. This sample carries approximately 300,000 distinct CDR3 sequences, roughly 8% of them seen once, and the ten largest clones take more than 12%. This sequence was found in a male donor with ankylosing spondylitis. Specimen: blood, either unsorted or a sorted T cell fraction (not recorded which). The chain is built from TRBV18 and TRBJ2-7; D may be TRBD1 (5 bases). The CDR3, as DNA: TGTGCCAGCTCACCAAGGGGCGGTAACGAGCAGTACTTC. This encodes CASSPRGGNEQYF.